A selection of T cell receptor beta chains follows, all from one sample in a study of graft-versus-host responses after intestinal transplantation. The antigens these receptors bind are not known. Clones were sequenced by immunoSEQ multiplex PCR, and TCRdb holds only the in-frame ones, with some missing. The sample has around 97,000 clones, roughly 93% seen once. This specimen consisted of unstimulated CD8+ T cells sorted from spleen or lymph node cells, obtained before intestinal transplant. These receptors originate from a human donor who received an intestinal transplant. CDR3s include the opening cysteine and the closing phenylalanine or tryptophan. D genes are given only for firm matches. Where a row states a size, it is once, few, many or the class of an expanded clone; other rows omit it.

CDR3: CAWSVGHFYEQYF
DNA: TGTGCCTGGAGTGTTGGACACTTCTACGAGCAGTACTTC
V: TRBV30
J: TRBJ2-7
size: -
D: -
length: 13

CDR3: CASSTWGRGSYEQYF
DNA: TGTGCCAGTAGTACCTGGGGACGGGGAAGCTACGAGCAGTACTTC
V: TRBV19
J: TRBJ2-7
size: few
D: -
length: 15

CDR3: CASSTRQRNEKLFF
DNA: TGTGCCAGCAGCACGAGACAGCGCAATGAAAAACTGTTTTTT
V: TRBV21-1
J: TRBJ1-4
size: once
D: -
length: 14

CDR3: CASSLVTGGPYNEQFF
DNA: TGTGCCAGCAGCTTAGTCACGGGGGGGCCGTACAATGAGCAGTTCTTC
V: TRBV7-9
J: TRBJ2-1
size: -
D: TRBD2
length: 16

CDR3: CASSQVGGAVYNEQFF
DNA: TGCGCCAGCAGCCAAGTAGGGGGGGCGGTTTACAATGAGCAGTTCTTC
V: TRBV4-1
J: TRBJ2-1
size: -
D: -
length: 16

CDR3: CASSIARNTEAFF
DNA: TGTGCCAGCAGTATAGCGCGGAACACTGAAGCTTTCTTT
V: TRBV7-8
J: TRBJ1-1
size: -
D: -
length: 13

CDR3: CASTSGLQPTDTQYF
DNA: TGTGCCAGCACCTCGGGGCTTCAACCCACAGATACGCAGTATTTT
V: TRBV7-6
J: TRBJ2-3
size: -
D: -
length: 15

CDR3: CASEGTGHGYTF
DNA: TGTGCCAGTGAGGGGACAGGCCACGGCTACACCTTC
V: TRBV2
J: TRBJ1-2
size: -
D: TRBD1
length: 12

CDR3: CASSEEVAGVQETQYF
DNA: TGTGCCAGCAGTGAAGAGGTAGCGGGGGTCCAAGAGACCCAGTACTTC
V: TRBV6-1
J: TRBJ2-5
size: -
D: TRBD2
length: 16

CDR3: CASSPLVTGELFF
DNA: TGTGCCAGCAGTCCACTAGTTACCGGGGAGCTGTTTTTT
V: TRBV6-5
J: TRBJ2-2
size: once
D: -
length: 13

CDR3: CASSDLVSGELFF
DNA: TGTGCCAGCAGTGACCTAGTTTCCGGGGAGCTGTTTTTT
V: TRBV2
J: TRBJ2-2
size: once
D: -
length: 13

CDR3: CASSNNEQFF
DNA: TGTGCCAGCAGCAACAATGAGCAGTTCTTC
V: TRBV7-9
J: TRBJ2-1
size: -
D: -
length: 10

CDR3: CASTPQPTGELFF
DNA: TGTGCCAGCACACCACAACCCACCGGGGAGCTGTTTTTT
V: TRBV27
J: TRBJ2-2
size: -
D: -
length: 13

CDR3: CASSPGQAHGYTF
DNA: TGTGCCAGCAGCCCTGGACAGGCACATGGCTACACCTTC
V: TRBV6-5
J: TRBJ1-2
size: -
D: TRBD1
length: 13

CDR3: CASSSSWDEKLFF
DNA: TGTGCCAGCAGCTCCTCGTGGGATGAAAAACTGTTTTTT
V: TRBV7-9
J: TRBJ1-4
size: -
D: -
length: 13

CDR3: CASRAPWDEQYF
DNA: TGTGCCAGCAGGGCCCCTTGGGACGAGCAGTACTTC
V: TRBV27
J: TRBJ2-7
size: -
D: -
length: 12

CDR3: CASSMTYEQYF
DNA: TGTGCCAGCAGCATGACCTACGAGCAGTACTTC
V: TRBV7-9
J: TRBJ2-7
size: -
D: -
length: 11

CDR3: CASSQGPGANVLTF
DNA: TGCGCCAGCAGCCAAGGACCTGGGGCCAACGTCCTGACTTTC
V: TRBV4-1
J: TRBJ2-6
size: -
D: -
length: 14

CDR3: CASSQITSSSGATQYF
DNA: TGCGCCAGCAGCCAGATCACCTCTAGCTCAGGGGCAACGCAGTATTTT
V: TRBV4-1
J: TRBJ2-3
size: -
D: -
length: 16

CDR3: CASSSQGSNYGYTF
DNA: TGTGCCAGCAGCAGTCAGGGGTCCAACTATGGCTACACCTTC
V: TRBV14
J: TRBJ1-2
size: -
D: -
length: 14

CDR3: CARKGPGNTEAFF
DNA: TGTGCCCGCAAGGGGCCGGGAAACACTGAAGCTTTCTTT
V: TRBV30
J: TRBJ1-1
size: -
D: -
length: 13

CDR3: CAWSATTEAFF
DNA: TGTGCCTGGAGCGCGACCACTGAAGCTTTCTTT
V: TRBV30
J: TRBJ1-1
size: -
D: -
length: 11

CDR3: CASSSTTGTNTEAFF
DNA: TGTGCCAGCAGCTCTACGACAGGAACGAACACTGAAGCTTTCTTT
V: TRBV7-9
J: TRBJ1-1
size: -
D: -
length: 15

CDR3: CATRTGNTEAFF
DNA: TGTGCCACTAGGACAGGGAACACTGAAGCTTTCTTT
V: TRBV27
J: TRBJ1-1
size: -
D: TRBD1
length: 12

CDR3: CASSFFVGDFGGELFF
DNA: TGCGCCAGCAGCTTTTTTGTCGGGGACTTCGGCGGGGAGCTGTTTTTT
V: TRBV5-1
J: TRBJ2-2
size: -
D: -
length: 16

CDR3: CASSARRGKGAYEQYF
DNA: TGTGCCAGCAGTGCCAGACGAGGGAAAGGGGCCTACGAGCAGTACTTC
V: TRBV27
J: TRBJ2-7
size: -
D: -
length: 16

CDR3: CASRLLLGYEQYF
DNA: TGTGCCAGCAGACTTTTACTTGGCTACGAGCAGTACTTC
V: TRBV11-2
J: TRBJ2-7
size: -
D: -
length: 13

CDR3: CASSLSGGLNQETQYF
DNA: TGTGCCAGCAGTTTAAGTGGGGGACTGAACCAAGAGACCCAGTACTTC
V: TRBV27
J: TRBJ2-5
size: -
D: -
length: 16

CDR3: CASLTGGELFF
DNA: TGTGCCAGCCTGACGGGCGGGGAGCTGTTTTTT
V: TRBV7-8
J: TRBJ2-2
size: -
D: -
length: 11

CDR3: CASSLAAGGHYGYTF
DNA: TGTGCCAGCAGCTTAGCAGCAGGGGGCCACTATGGCTACACCTTC
V: TRBV7-8
J: TRBJ1-2
size: -
D: TRBD1
length: 15

CDR3: CASKREGVSSYNEQFF
DNA: TGTGCCAGCAAGCGGGAGGGGGTAAGCTCCTACAATGAGCAGTTCTTC
V: TRBV19
J: TRBJ2-1
size: -
D: TRBD2
length: 16

CDR3: CASSPTSGATYEQYF
DNA: TGTGCCAGCAGCCCCACCAGCGGGGCGACCTACGAGCAGTACTTC
V: TRBV9
J: TRBJ2-7
size: -
D: TRBD2
length: 15

CDR3: CASSLTLGARVTEAFF
DNA: TGTGCCAGCAGCTTAACGCTGGGGGCCCGGGTAACTGAAGCTTTCTTT
V: TRBV13
J: TRBJ1-1
size: -
D: -
length: 16

CDR3: CASNPTDSYEQYF
DNA: TGTGCCAGCAACCCGACAGACTCCTACGAGCAGTACTTC
V: TRBV6-1
J: TRBJ2-7
size: -
D: -
length: 13

CDR3: CASTPPTQDTQYF
DNA: TGTGCCAGCACCCCCCCTACTCAAGATACGCAGTATTTT
V: TRBV5-8
J: TRBJ2-3
size: -
D: -
length: 13

CDR3: CASSHRQTSVGGAGNEQFF
DNA: TGCGCCAGCAGCCACCGACAGACTAGCGTCGGAGGAGCGGGGAATGAGCAGTTCTTC
V: TRBV4-1
J: TRBJ2-1
size: -
D: TRBD2
length: 19

CDR3: CASSPGQGPGYEQYF
DNA: TGTGCCAGCAGCCCAGGGCAGGGGCCAGGCTACGAGCAGTACTTC
V: TRBV5-6
J: TRBJ2-7
size: -
D: -
length: 15

CDR3: CASSPPAGKLTSTDTQYF
DNA: TGTGCCAGCAGCCCCCCGGCGGGAAAATTAACTAGCACAGATACGCAGTATTTT
V: TRBV11-3
J: TRBJ2-3
size: -
D: -
length: 18

CDR3: CASRGNNEQFF
DNA: TGTGCCAGCAGAGGGAACAATGAGCAGTTCTTC
V: TRBV11-2
J: TRBJ2-1
size: -
D: -
length: 11

CDR3: CASSPRGRATNEKLFF
DNA: TGTGCCAGCAGCCCCAGGGGGAGGGCAACTAATGAAAAACTGTTTTTT
V: TRBV9
J: TRBJ1-4
size: -
D: TRBD1
length: 16

CDR3: CASSAYAGGLTEAFF
DNA: TGTGCCAGCAGCGCTTACGCAGGGGGCCTCACTGAAGCTTTCTTT
V: TRBV13
J: TRBJ1-1
size: -
D: TRBD1
length: 15

CDR3: CASSRIGPYNEQFF
DNA: TGCGCCAGCAGTCGTATAGGGCCCTACAATGAGCAGTTCTTC
V: TRBV4-1
J: TRBJ2-1
size: -
D: -
length: 14

CDR3: CASSQGRQETQYF
DNA: TGTGCCAGCAGCCAGGGGAGACAAGAGACCCAGTACTTC
V: TRBV2
J: TRBJ2-5
size: -
D: -
length: 13

CDR3: CASSPESTDTQYF
DNA: TGTGCCAGCAGCCCAGAGAGCACAGATACGCAGTATTTT
V: TRBV14
J: TRBJ2-3
size: -
D: -
length: 13

CDR3: CASSSGQGLSYEQYF
DNA: TGTGCCAGCAGTTCTGGGCAGGGTCTTTCCTACGAGCAGTACTTC
V: TRBV27
J: TRBJ2-7
size: -
D: -
length: 15

CDR3: CASSYQENEQFF
DNA: TGTGCCAGCAGCTACCAAGAGAATGAGCAGTTCTTC
V: TRBV7-8
J: TRBJ2-1
size: -
D: -
length: 12

CDR3: CASSSLGGGPPRQYF
DNA: TGTGCCAGCAGCTCTCTGGGGGGGGGCCCTCCCCGTCAGTACTTC
V: TRBV5-6
J: TRBJ2-7
size: -
D: -
length: 15

CDR3: CASTTAGLGEQYF
DNA: TGTGCCAGCACCACGGCAGGGTTAGGAGAGCAGTACTTC
V: TRBV27
J: TRBJ2-7
size: -
D: -
length: 13

CDR3: CASKMGRNTEAFF
DNA: TGCGCCAGCAAAATGGGACGAAACACTGAAGCTTTCTTT
V: TRBV10-1
J: TRBJ1-1
size: -
D: -
length: 13

CDR3: CASSLTPGSYEQYF
DNA: TGTGCCAGCAGTTTAACCCCGGGGTCCTACGAGCAGTACTTC
V: TRBV27
J: TRBJ2-7
size: -
D: -
length: 14

CDR3: CASRAGGSEAFF
DNA: TGTGCCAGTAGAGCAGGGGGCTCTGAAGCTTTCTTT
V: TRBV19
J: TRBJ1-1
size: few
D: TRBD1
length: 12

CDR3: CASSPQELSYEQYF
DNA: TGTGCCAGCAGTCCGCAGGAACTGTCCTACGAGCAGTACTTC
V: TRBV6-1
J: TRBJ2-7
size: -
D: -
length: 14

CDR3: CASQTGYGYTF
DNA: TGTGCCAGTCAGACAGGTTATGGCTACACCTTC
V: TRBV19
J: TRBJ1-2
size: -
D: -
length: 11

CDR3: CASSATIPPGQLQETQYF
DNA: TGTGCCAGCAGTGCGACGATCCCTCCGGGACAGCTGCAAGAGACCCAGTACTTC
V: TRBV6-4
J: TRBJ2-5
size: -
D: TRBD1
length: 18

CDR3: CASSFDRLNSPLHF
DNA: TGTGCCAGCAGCTTTGACAGGTTGAATTCACCCCTCCACTTT
V: TRBV7-6
J: TRBJ1-6
size: -
D: -
length: 14

CDR3: CASNRGRITSGANVLTF
DNA: TGCGCCAGCAATAGGGGGAGGATAACCTCTGGGGCCAACGTCCTGACTTTC
V: TRBV5-1
J: TRBJ2-6
size: -
D: -
length: 17

CDR3: CASSPSGTGTYEQYF
DNA: TGTGCCAGCTCACCTAGCGGGACAGGGACTTACGAGCAGTACTTC
V: TRBV18
J: TRBJ2-7
size: -
D: -
length: 15

CDR3: CASSQEWGGTDTQYF
DNA: TGTGCCAGCAGCCAGGAGTGGGGGGGCACAGATACGCAGTATTTT
V: TRBV7-6
J: TRBJ2-3
size: -
D: -
length: 15

CDR3: CASSLLAAFYEQYF
DNA: TGTGCCAGCAGCTTACTAGCTGCCTTTTACGAGCAGTACTTC
V: TRBV11-2
J: TRBJ2-7
size: -
D: -
length: 14